These T cell receptor beta chains were read from a single sample in a study of control samples from healthy donors and cancer patients. The table came from immunoSEQ multiplex PCR; TCRdb's copy has only in-frame clones and leaves some out. Of under 450,000 clones in the sample, 75% to 95% are singletons; the top ten hold more than 6%. The sequenced sample consisted of PBMCs. The receptors stem from a man aged 40-55 years with head and neck cancer. CDR3s include the opening cysteine and the closing phenylalanine or tryptophan. D genes are given only for firm matches. For some rows the clone size is stated as once, few or many, or as a class when expanded; others skip it.

>-|TRBJ2-7|TRBV4-2|-
TGTGCCAGCAGCCAAGGCCACGAGCAGTACTTC
CASSQGHEQYF
>-|TRBJ2-1|TRBV6-2/TRBV6-3|-
TGTGCCAGCAGTTACCCCTTTGGGGGTCCGAGCTCCTACAATGAGCAGTTCTTC
CASSYPFGGPSSYNEQFF
>-|TRBJ2-7|TRBV21-1|-
TGTGCCAGCAGCAAAGTGGGTCCGGGTGGCTACGAGCAGTACTTC
CASSKVGPGGYEQYF
>-|TRBJ1-5|TRBV4-1|-
TGCGCCAGCAGCCAAGTGGCAGGTGGGCAGCCCCAGCATTTT
CASSQVAGGQPQHF
>-|TRBJ1-4|TRBV4-3|-
TGCGCCAGCAGCCAAGGACGATCGTCTGGAGAAAAACTGTTTTTT
CASSQGRSSGEKLFF
>TRBD2|TRBJ2-3|TRBV29-1|-
TGCAGCGTTGAAAGGACTAGCGGGGGGGGCACAGATACGCAGTATTTT
CSVERTSGGGTDTQYF
>-|TRBJ2-3|TRBV7-2|-
TGTGCCAGCAGCCCTTCCAGGGGGAGGACAGATACGCAGTATTTT
CASSPSRGRTDTQYF
>TRBD2|TRBJ2-1|TRBV4-2|once
TGTGCCAGCAGTCGTACAATAGCGGGGGGTTCCCACAATGAGCAGTTCTTC
CASSRTIAGGSHNEQFF
>-|TRBJ1-1|TRBV2|once
TGTGCCAGCAGTCCAGACGCCGAGAACACTGAAGCTTTCTTT
CASSPDAENTEAFF
>-|TRBJ1-5|TRBV19|-
TGTGCCAGTAGTTGGCGGGCTGGGGCCCAGCATTTT
CASSWRAGAQHF
>-|TRBJ2-7|TRBV6-2/TRBV6-3|-
TGTGCCAGCAGTTACTTACAGGCGAACTACGAGCAGTACTTC
CASSYLQANYEQYF
>-|TRBJ2-1|TRBV6-5|-
TGTGCCAGCAGTTCAGGACCCTACAATGAGCAGTTCTTC
CASSSGPYNEQFF
>-|TRBJ2-7|TRBV7-8|-
TGTGCCAGCAGCTTAGTACCGCACGAGCAGTACTTC
CASSLVPHEQYF
>-|TRBJ1-2|TRBV28|-
TGTGCCAGCCTCGTTAGATGGGGGGATGGCTACACCTTC
CASLVRWGDGYTF
>-|TRBJ2-1|TRBV4-1|-
TGCGCCAGCAGCCAGAGGACCTCTGAGTCCTACAATGAGCAGTTCTTC
CASSQRTSESYNEQFF
>-|TRBJ2-1|TRBV3-1/TRBV3-2|-
TGTGCCAGCAGCCCGGGGTGGCCCGAGCAGTTCTTC
CASSPGWPEQFF
>TRBD1|TRBJ1-3|TRBV5-1|-
TGCGCCAGCAGCTCCTTACAGGGGGCGGCTGGAAACACCATATATTTT
CASSSLQGAAGNTIYF
>-|TRBJ1-1|TRBV21-1|-
TGTGCCAGCAGCTGGCCCCGGGACAGGGGCCCTGAAGCTTTCTTT
CASSWPRDRGPEAFF
>TRBD1|TRBJ2-7|TRBV28|-
TGTGCCAGCAGTTTACCGACAGGGATCATATCATCCTACGAGCAGTACTTC
CASSLPTGIISSYEQYF
>-|TRBJ2-3|TRBV27|-
TGTGCCAGCAGTTTATATGCTCAACCCCTCTTCATTACAGATACGCAGTATTTT
CASSLYAQPLFITDTQYF
>TRBD1|TRBJ1-3|TRBV19|-
TGTGCCAGTAGTGGACAGGTCATCTCTGGAAACACCATATATTTT
CASSGQVISGNTIYF
>-|TRBJ1-2|TRBV14|once
TGTGCCAGCAGCCAATCGGGGGCTTATGGCTACACCTTC
CASSQSGAYGYTF
>-|TRBJ1-1|TRBV11-3|-
TGTGCCAGCAGCTCCTTTCGACCCGCACTGAACACTGAAGCTTTCTTT
CASSSFRPALNTEAFF
>TRBD1|TRBJ2-5|TRBV2|-
TGTGCCAGCAGACGGGCCGGGACAGGGATCGGGGAGACCCAGTACTTC
CASRRAGTGIGETQYF
>TRBD1|TRBJ1-4|TRBV30|-
TGTGCCTGGAGTTTGGACAGGGTGGATGAAAAACTGTTTTTT
CAWSLDRVDEKLFF
>-|TRBJ1-1|TRBV5-1|-
TGCGCCAGCAGCTGGGCAGACAGTATGAACACTGAAGCTTTCTTT
CASSWADSMNTEAFF